The TCR beta chain under discussion was sequenced for a study of T-cell memory formation after mild COVID-19. Regarding the study as a whole: Pre-infection memory harbored some responding clones, suggesting cross-reactive memory joined.

MiXCR, run by TCRdb on the 5' RACE reads, gives a single entry per CDR3 protein. The sample comprises a few hundred thousand distinct CDR3 sequences, just under 20% of which are singletons, and over 20% rests with the top ten. This clonotype was observed a handful of times. The antigen remains undetermined. Between the trimmed V and J ends, which lost 4 bases and 0 bases, there was a span of 9 bases. CDR1 is LGHDT and CDR2 is YNNKEL in the germline V gene (reference sequence). The CDR3 runs 14 residues. Input material: PBMCs or a T cell subset sorted from them (not recorded which). V and J are TRBV3-1 and TRBJ1-1; D is uncertain. This receptor was taken from a man between 18 and 35 years old who had mild COVID-19 (a few samples of this study predate the infection). Cell type and time point are not known. CDR3 region: CASSPETVNTEAFF. CDR3 sequence (DNA): TGTGCCAGCAGCCCAGAGACCGTGAACACTGAAGCTTTCTTT. The variable domain in full, completed from reference TRBV3-1 and TRBJ1-1, reads DTAVSQTPKYLVTQMGNDKSIKCEQNLGHDTMYWYKQDSKKFLKIMFSYNNKELIINETVPNRFSPKSPDKAHLNLHINSLELGDSAVYFCASSPETVNTEAFFGQGTRLTVV.